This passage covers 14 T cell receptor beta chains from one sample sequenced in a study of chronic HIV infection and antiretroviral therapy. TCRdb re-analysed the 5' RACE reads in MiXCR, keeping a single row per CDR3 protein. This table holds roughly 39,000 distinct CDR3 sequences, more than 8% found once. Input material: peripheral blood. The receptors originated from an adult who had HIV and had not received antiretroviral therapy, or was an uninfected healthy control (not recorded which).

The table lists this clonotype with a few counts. DNA for the CDR3: TGTGCCAGCAGCGTGGCAGAGACTAGCGGGACGTTTGATACGCAGTATTTT. It yields the protein CASSVAETSGTFDTQYF. The chain employs TRBV9 and TRBJ2-3, with TRBD2 matching over 11 bases. V shed 2 bases and J 6 bases; nucleotides not matched to a gene: 11. CDR3 length: 17 amino acids. Per the germline V gene, CDR1 is SGDLS and CDR2 is YYNGEE.

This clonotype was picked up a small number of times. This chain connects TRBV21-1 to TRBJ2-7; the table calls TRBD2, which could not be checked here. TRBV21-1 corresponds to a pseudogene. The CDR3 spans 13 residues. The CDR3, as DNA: TGTGCCAGCTCTTATGGGCCGCCTGGGGAGCAGTACTTC. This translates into CASSYGPPGEQYF.

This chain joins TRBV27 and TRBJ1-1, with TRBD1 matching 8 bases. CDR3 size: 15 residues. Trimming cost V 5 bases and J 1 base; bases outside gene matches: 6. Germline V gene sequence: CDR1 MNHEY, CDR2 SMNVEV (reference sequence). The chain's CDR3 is CASSPRTGWNTEAFF. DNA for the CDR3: TGTGCCAGCAGTCCAAGGACAGGGTGGAACACTGAAGCTTTCTTT.

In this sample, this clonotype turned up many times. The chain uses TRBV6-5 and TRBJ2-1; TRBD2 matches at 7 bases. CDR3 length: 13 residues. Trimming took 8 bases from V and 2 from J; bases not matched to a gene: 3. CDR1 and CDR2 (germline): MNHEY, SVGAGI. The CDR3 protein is CASAGTTYNEQFF. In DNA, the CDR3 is TGTGCCAGCGCGGGGACTACCTACAATGAGCAGTTCTTC.

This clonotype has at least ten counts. CDR3 protein: CASSSRTSGSHIQYF. The CDR3 DNA reads TGTGCCAGCAGCTCTAGGACTAGCGGGAGCCACATTCAGTACTTC. The chain combines TRBV11-2 with TRBJ2-4; TRBD2 matches 13 bases. Germline V gives CDR1 SGHAT, CDR2 FQNNGV. CDR3 size: 15 residues. With V trimmed by 4 bases and J by 8 bases, 5 bases remained unmatched.

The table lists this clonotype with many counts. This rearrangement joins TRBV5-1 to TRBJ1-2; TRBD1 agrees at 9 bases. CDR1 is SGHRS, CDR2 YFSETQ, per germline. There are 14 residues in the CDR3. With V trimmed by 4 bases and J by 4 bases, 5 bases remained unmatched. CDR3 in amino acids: CASSLGQGTYGYTF. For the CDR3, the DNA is TGCGCCAGCAGCCTGGGACAGGGAACCTATGGCTACACCTTC.

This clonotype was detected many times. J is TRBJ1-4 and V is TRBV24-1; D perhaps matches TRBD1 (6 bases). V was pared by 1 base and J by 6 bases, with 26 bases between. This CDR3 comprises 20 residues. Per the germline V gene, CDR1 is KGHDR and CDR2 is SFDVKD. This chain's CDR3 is CATSDFSPERTGTTDEKLFF. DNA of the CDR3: TGTGCCACCAGTGATTTCTCTCCGGAGAGAACAGGGACAACGGATGAAAAACTGTTTTTT.

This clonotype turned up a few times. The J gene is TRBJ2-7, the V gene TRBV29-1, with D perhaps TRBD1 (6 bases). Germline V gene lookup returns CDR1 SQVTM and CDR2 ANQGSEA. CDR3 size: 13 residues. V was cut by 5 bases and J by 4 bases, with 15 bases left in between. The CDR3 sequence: CSVQGQGLYEQYF. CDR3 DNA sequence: TGCAGCGTTCAGGGGCAAGGTCTGTACGAGCAGTACTTC.

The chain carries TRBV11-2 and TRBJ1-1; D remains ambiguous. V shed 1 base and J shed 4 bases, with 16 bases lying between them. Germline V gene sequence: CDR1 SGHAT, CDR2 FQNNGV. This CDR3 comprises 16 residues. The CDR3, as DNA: TGTGCCAGCAGCTTAGTTTGGGGAGTCCGGGCCACTGAAGCTTTCTTT. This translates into CASSLVWGVRATEAFF.

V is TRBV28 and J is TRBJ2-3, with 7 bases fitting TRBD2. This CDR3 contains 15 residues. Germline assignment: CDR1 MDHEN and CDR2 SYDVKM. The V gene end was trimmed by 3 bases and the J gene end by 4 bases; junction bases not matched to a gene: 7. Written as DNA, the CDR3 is TGTGCCAGCAGTTTCGGCGGGAGTAGTCCAGATACGCAGTATTTT. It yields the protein CASSFGGSSPDTQYF.

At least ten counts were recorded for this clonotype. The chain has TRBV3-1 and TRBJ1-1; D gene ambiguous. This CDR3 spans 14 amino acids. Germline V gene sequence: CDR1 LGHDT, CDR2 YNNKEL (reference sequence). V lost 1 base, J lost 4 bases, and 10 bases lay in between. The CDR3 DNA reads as TGTGCCAGCAGCCAAGGGACGGGAGGCACTGAAGCTTTCTTT. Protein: CASSQGTGGTEAFF.

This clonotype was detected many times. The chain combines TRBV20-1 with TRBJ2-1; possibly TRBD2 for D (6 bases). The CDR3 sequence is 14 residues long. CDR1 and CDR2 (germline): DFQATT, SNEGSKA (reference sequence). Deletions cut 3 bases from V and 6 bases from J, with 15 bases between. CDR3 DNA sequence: TGCAGTGCTAGCGACGGGGGAGAGGGCAATGAGCAGTTCTTC. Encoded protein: CSASDGGEGNEQFF.

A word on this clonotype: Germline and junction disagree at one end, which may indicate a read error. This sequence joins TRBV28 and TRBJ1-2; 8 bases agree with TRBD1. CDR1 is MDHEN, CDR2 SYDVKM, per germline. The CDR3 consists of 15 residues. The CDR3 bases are TGTGCCAACAGTAATCCCAGGGGGCGCCTAGCTGGCTACACCTTC. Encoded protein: CANSNPRGRLAGYTF.

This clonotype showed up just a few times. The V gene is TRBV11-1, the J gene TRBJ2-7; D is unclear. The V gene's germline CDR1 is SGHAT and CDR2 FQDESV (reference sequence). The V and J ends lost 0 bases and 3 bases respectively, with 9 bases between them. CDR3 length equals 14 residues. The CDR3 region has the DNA TGTGCCAGCAGCTTAGCGATAGGTCGCTACGAGCAGTACTTC. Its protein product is CASSLAIGRYEQYF.